Each of the 2 T cell receptor beta chains below was sequenced from the same sample in a study of early stage breast cancer tumors (dated by TCRdb to about 2017). Libraries were made using the immunoSEQ multiplex PCR assay. TCRdb provides this immuneACCESS table in a form limited to in-frame rearrangements. Some clones are lacking; in checked studies, under half of them reflect an unresolved V gene, and why the rest are absent is not known. Recorded for this sample are more than 12,000 clones; around 85% of them occurred a single time. The top ten clonotypes cover 4.9% of the sample. The specimen was normal breast tissue next to the tumor. Receptors originate from a person aged 25 to 40 with breast cancer.

The V call is TRBV7-2, the J call TRBJ2-7, with D maybe TRBD2 (5 bases). V lost 7 bases and J lost 5, with 21 bases in between. The germline V gene encodes CDR1 SGHTA and CDR2 FQGNSA. The CDR3 totals 15 residues. The CDR3 region is CASTPGWNTVHEQYF. As DNA, the CDR3 is TGTGCCAGCACCCCGGGGTGGAATACAGTACACGAGCAGTACTTC. Full variable domain (outside the CDR3, taken from reference TRBV7-2 and TRBJ2-7): GAGVSQSPSNKVTEKGKDVELRCDPISGHTALYWYRQSLGQGLEFLIYFQGNSAPDKSGLPSDRFSAERTGGSVSTLTIQRTQQEDSAVYLCASTPGWNTVHEQYFGPGTRLTVT.

The chain employs TRBV12-5 and TRBJ2-4; 7 bases map to TRBD2. The CDR3 has 16 amino acids. In germline, CDR1 is LGHNT, CDR2 FRNRAP. The V gene end was trimmed by 1 base and the J gene end by 6 bases; junction bases not matched to a gene: 9. The chain's CDR3 is CASGLELAEGGNIQYF. The CDR3 bases are TGTGCTAGTGGTTTGGAGCTAGCGGAGGGTGGAAACATTCAGTACTTC.